This T cell receptor beta chain stems from a study of T cell responses to AZD1222 COVID-19 vaccine. CDR1 and CDR2 (germline): LGHDT, YNNKEL (reference sequence). V gave up 1 base and J gave up 5 bases, with 15 bases separating them. The CDR3 sequence is 16 residues long. Profiling relied on immunoSEQ multiplex PCR, and the TCRdb table lists in-frame clones only, not all of them. The repertoire holds some 120,000 clones, with 90% as singletons. This TCR came from an adult in good health. The chain uses TRBV3-1 (or the pseudogene TRBV3-2) and TRBJ2-1, with D perhaps given as TRBD1 or TRBD2 (5 bases each). This sample comprised peripheral blood, obtained on day 0 of MenACWY control vaccination. The CDR3 bases are TGTGCCAGCAGCCAAGCCTTCACCGGGGCCAACAATGAGCAGTTCTTC. It translates to CASSQAFTGANNEQFF.